This T cell receptor beta chain was recovered during a study of T cells in localized non-small cell lung cancer. Generated by immunoSEQ multiplex PCR, the TCRdb table keeps only in-frame clones and is missing some. The sample yields approximately 7,400 clones, 23% seen once. The CDR3 is made up of 13 amino acids. Germline V CDR1 and CDR2: SQVTM, ANQGSEA. The germline V and J ends were trimmed by 7 bases and 0 bases, with 12 bases remaining between them. The sequencing used lung tumor tissue, collected before any cancer treatment. The receptor was isolated from a man aged 35 to 70 with stage III squamous cell lung carcinoma. This sequence joins TRBV29-1 and TRBJ2-5; D unresolved. The chain's CDR3 is CSALDHNQETQYF. In nucleotides, the CDR3 is TGCAGCGCGCTCGACCACAACCAAGAGACCCAGTACTTC.